The 5 T cell receptor beta chains below all came from one sample that was sequenced in a study of patients and donors after allogeneic stem cell transplantation. TCRdb re-analysed the RT-PCR reads in MiXCR, keeping a single row per CDR3 protein. The sample includes around 150,000 distinct CDR3 sequences, approximately 37% seen only once; the top ten take 40% to 55%. Sequencing was carried out using blood, either unsorted or a sorted T cell fraction (not recorded which). Receptor source: a human donor who was either an allogeneic HSCT recipient or a stem cell or donor lymphocyte infusion donor (not recorded which). It is not recorded whose cells these are; they may come from a transplant donor.

This chain connects TRBV12-3 or TRBV12-4 to TRBJ1-5, with D maybe TRBD1 (5 bases). The CDR3 totals 14 residues. The ends were cut back, 5 bases at V and 1 base at J, with 9 bases in the middle. DNA for the CDR3: TGTGCCAGCAGTGGCGGGGGGAGCAATCAGCCCCAGCATTTT. It specifies CASSGGGSNQPQHF.

This clonotype turned up a few times. J is TRBJ1-1 and V is TRBV15, with 10 bases fitting TRBD1. The trim removed 3 bases at V and 5 bases at J, leaving 9 bases unmatched. Germline loops: CDR1 LNHNV, CDR2 YYDKDF (reference sequence). The CDR3 contains 16 residues. CDR3 nucleotides: TGTGCCACCAGCAGCGACAGGGGGCCGATGAGAACTGAAGCTTTCTTT. Translated: CATSSDRGPMRTEAFF.

The chain combines TRBV27 with TRBJ2-1, with D perhaps given as TRBD1 or TRBD2 (6 bases each). CDR1 is MNHEY and CDR2 is SMNVEV in the germline V gene (reference sequence). The CDR3 runs to 13 residues. Between the trimmed V and J ends, which lost 9 bases and 7 bases, there was a span of 16 bases. In DNA form, the CDR3 reads TGTGCCAGTCAAGCTAGGGGGGTGAATGAGCAGTTCTTC. Translating gives CASQARGVNEQFF.

This clonotype was counted between two and nine times. This chain uses TRBV20-1 with TRBJ1-5; maybe TRBD1 (5 bases). The CDR3 runs to 14 residues. Per germline, CDR1 DFQATT and CDR2 SNEGSKA (reference sequence). V shed 1 base and J shed 1 base, with 8 bases lying between them. CDR3 amino acids: CSARARASNQPQHF. The CDR3 DNA sequence: TGCAGTGCTAGAGCCAGGGCGAGCAATCAGCCCCAGCATTTT.

This clonotype has a handful of counts. The J gene is TRBJ1-3, the V gene TRBV5-1; D might be TRBD1 (6 bases). The CDR3 has 17 residues. V was cut by 3 bases and J by 0 bases, with 16 bases left in between. Germline V gene sequence: CDR1 SGHRS, CDR2 YFSETQ. The DNA of the CDR3 is TGCGCCAGCAGCTACGGACAGATCTTGACCTCTGGAAACACCATATATTTT. This gives the protein CASSYGQILTSGNTIYF.